A selection of T cell receptor beta chains follows, all from one sample in a study of beta chain features in type 1 diabetes. Assay: immunoSEQ multiplex PCR; the TCRdb copy retains only in-frame clones and omits some. The profile covers over 700,000 clones, with roughly a sixth appearing a single time and 0.02% to 0.025% taken by the ten largest. The sample consisted of naive CD4+ T cells from blood. The receptors were sampled from a woman aged 18-30 years in good health. CDR3s include the opening cysteine and the closing phenylalanine or tryptophan. A D gene is named only where the DNA matches it firmly. Size is omitted from some rows. Given values are once, few, many or a class for expanded clones.

>TRBV18|TRBJ1-2|TRBD1|-
CASSLGQLSNYGYTF
TGTGCCAGCTCGCTGGGACAGCTCTCTAACTATGGCTACACCTTC
>TRBV4-2|TRBJ2-3|-|-
CASSRRVEKTDTQYF
TGTGCCAGCAGCCGCCGGGTGGAGAAGACAGATACGCAGTATTTT
>TRBV4-3|TRBJ2-3|TRBD2|-
CASSQASAGGPADTQYF
TGCGCCAGCAGCCAAGCGTCAGCGGGAGGGCCAGCAGATACGCAGTATTTT
>TRBV7-6|TRBJ2-1|-|few
CASSPGDYNEQFF
TGTGCCAGCAGCCCCGGCGACTACAATGAGCAGTTCTTC
>TRBV25-1|TRBJ1-1|-|few
CASSALTVNTEAFF
TGTGCCAGCAGTGCGTTGACAGTGAACACTGAAGCTTTCTTT
>TRBV27|TRBJ2-1|-|few
CASSFLRSPRNNEQFF
TGTGCCAGCAGTTTCTTGAGGAGCCCGAGGAACAATGAGCAGTTCTTC
>TRBV19|TRBJ2-7|TRBD2|few
CASSAGTSGSYEQYF
TGTGCCAGTAGTGCCGGGACTAGCGGGAGTTACGAGCAGTACTTC
>TRBV5-6|TRBJ1-5|TRBD1|few
CASSYQTGGLPQHF
TGTGCCAGCAGCTATCAGACAGGGGGCTTGCCCCAGCATTTT
>TRBV4-2|TRBJ1-2|-|-
CASSQDGGGYGYTF
TGTGCCAGCAGCCAAGATGGCGGGGGCTATGGCTACACCTTC
>TRBV5-4|TRBJ2-7|TRBD2|-
CASSSPGTSASYEQYF
TGTGCCAGCAGCTCCCCCGGGACTAGCGCGTCCTACGAGCAGTACTTC
>TRBV18|TRBJ2-7|TRBD2|few
CASSPSGRPYEQYF
TGTGCCAGCTCACCTAGCGGGAGGCCCTACGAGCAGTACTTC
>TRBV7-8|TRBJ2-5|-|-
CASSPRVLVQETQYF
TGTGCCAGCAGCCCGAGGGTTCTCGTCCAAGAGACCCAGTACTTC
>TRBV7-2|TRBJ1-4|-|few
CASSSRPVRGRGEKLFF
TGTGCCAGCAGCTCTCGCCCGGTACGGGGAAGAGGTGAAAAACTGTTTTTT
>TRBV19|TRBJ2-2|-|few
CASSTRDAGELFF
TGTGCCAGTAGTACCAGGGACGCCGGGGAGCTGTTTTTT
>TRBV5-1|TRBJ2-1|TRBD1|-
CASSPGQAAYNEQFF
TGCGCCAGCAGCCCGGGACAGGCAGCCTACAATGAGCAGTTCTTC
>TRBV28|TRBJ2-4|TRBD2|few
CATSGSGAKNIQYF
TGTGCCACTAGCGGGAGTGGAGCCAAAAACATTCAGTACTTC
>TRBV15|TRBJ1-5|-|-
CATSRDFGSNQPQHF
TGTGCCACCAGCAGAGACTTTGGGTCAAATCAGCCCCAGCATTTT
>TRBV5-4|TRBJ1-1|TRBD1|few
CASSSGTGVETEAFF
TGTGCCAGCAGCTCCGGGACAGGGGTAGAAACTGAAGCTTTCTTT
>TRBV9|TRBJ2-1|-|few
CASSVTGSSYNEQFF
TGTGCCAGCAGCGTAACAGGGAGCTCCTACAATGAGCAGTTCTTC
>TRBV27|TRBJ2-2|-|few
CASRPPTYGELFF
TGTGCCAGCAGGCCTCCGACTTACGGGGAGCTGTTTTTT
>TRBV7-2|TRBJ1-1|TRBD1|-
CASSLQGQGRTEAFF
TGTGCCAGCAGCCTCCAGGGACAGGGCCGAACTGAAGCTTTCTTT
>TRBV28|TRBJ2-5|-|few
CASSFNQLSWTQYF
TGTGCCAGCAGTTTTAACCAGCTGTCGTGGACCCAGTACTTC
>TRBV7-2|TRBJ2-4|-|few
CASSFGGRGNIQYF
TGTGCCAGCAGCTTCGGGGGAAGAGGAAACATTCAGTACTTC
>TRBV5-8|TRBJ2-1|TRBD1|few
CASSRGQGGSEQFF
TGTGCCAGCAGCCGGGGACAGGGGGGTTCTGAGCAGTTCTTC
>TRBV6-5|TRBJ1-2|TRBD1|-
CASSYGQGAIPGYTF
TGTGCCAGCAGTTACGGGCAGGGGGCAATTCCCGGCTACACCTTC
>TRBV9|TRBJ2-1|TRBD2|-
CASSVGGGPYEQFF
TGTGCCAGCAGCGTAGGGGGAGGGCCCTATGAGCAGTTCTTC
>TRBV7-9|TRBJ2-3|-|few
CASSFRAGTWASDTQYF
TGTGCCAGCAGCTTCCGGGCCGGGACGTGGGCTTCAGATACGCAGTATTTT
>TRBV15|TRBJ2-7|-|few
CATSRGTETYEQYF
TGTGCCACCAGCAGAGGGACGGAAACCTACGAGCAGTACTTC
>TRBV7-9|TRBJ2-7|-|-
CASSLVAEASYEQYF
TGTGCCAGCAGCTTAGTAGCGGAGGCATCCTACGAGCAGTACTTC
>TRBV29-1|TRBJ2-7|-|few
CSVGDYEQYF
TGCAGCGTAGGGGACTACGAGCAGTACTTC
>TRBV6-5|TRBJ1-2|-|-
CASRTPSQGISCYTF
TGTGCCAGCAGGACACCTTCGCAGGGAATTTCCTGCTACACCTTC
>TRBV21-1|TRBJ2-7|-|-
CASSRTGYSYEQYF
TGTGCCAGCAGCAGGACAGGGTATTCCTACGAGCAGTACTTC
>TRBV10-3|TRBJ2-3|TRBD2|many
CAISESRGLAGSTDTQYF
TGTGCCATCAGTGAGTCGAGGGGACTAGCGGGATCCACAGATACGCAGTATTTT
>TRBV5-4|TRBJ2-5|-|-
CASSPTGSQETQYF
TGTGCCAGCAGCCCAACCGGGAGCCAAGAGACCCAGTACTTC
>TRBV18|TRBJ1-5|-|few
CASSPGWGEPQHF
TGTGCCAGCTCACCAGGGTGGGGAGAGCCCCAGCATTTT
>TRBV11-2|TRBJ2-5|-|-
CASSFSRQETQYF
TGTGCCAGCAGTTTTAGTCGCCAAGAGACCCAGTACTTC
>TRBV11-3|TRBJ2-3|-|-
CASSPSGATDTQYF
TGTGCCAGCAGCCCTAGTGGGGCCACAGATACGCAGTATTTT
>TRBV5-1|TRBJ2-6|-|few
CASRPIYTGANVLTF
TGCGCCAGCAGGCCGATATACACTGGGGCCAACGTCCTGACTTTC
>TRBV11-1|TRBJ2-3|-|-
CASSLRVDSTDTQYF
TGTGCCAGCAGCTTACGGGTAGATAGCACAGATACGCAGTATTTT
>TRBV7-2|TRBJ2-7|TRBD1|-
CASSSRWTGVYEQYF
TGTGCCAGCAGCTCGCGCTGGACAGGGGTCTACGAGCAGTACTTC